A selection of T cell receptor beta chains follows, all from one sample in a study of shared clonotypes between healthy human individuals. Produced via immunoSEQ multiplex PCR; TCRdb's table is partial and in-frame only. The sample has millions of clones, 93% seen once. Sequenced: naive CD4+ T cells from PBMCs. The receptors here all came from a man aged 18 to 29 in good health. Some clones in this sample may be carry-over from other donors' samples. Both conserved end residues are part of each CDR3. A D gene is named only where the DNA matches it firmly. Rows may omit the clone size; those that give it use once, few, many or a size class.

CDR3 protein,CDR3 DNA,V gene,D gene,clone size,J gene
CASSLSSGSGDTQYF,TGCGCCAGCAGCCTATCAAGCGGGAGTGGTGATACGCAGTATTTT,TRBV5-1,TRBD2,NA,TRBJ2-3
CASSRGGLETQYF,TGTGCCAGCAGCCGCGGCGGGCTGGAGACCCAGTACTTC,TRBV7-2,NA,once,TRBJ2-5
CASVRGGGRANYGYTF,TGTGCCAGCGTCCGGGGAGGGGGTAGGGCTAACTATGGCTACACCTTC,TRBV28,NA,NA,TRBJ1-2
CASSPFSGSSYEQYF,TGTGCCAGCTCTCCCTTCTCAGGAAGCTCCTACGAGCAGTACTTC,TRBV18,NA,NA,TRBJ2-7
CASSEITYGYTF,TGTGCCAGCAGTGAGATCACCTATGGCTACACCTTC,TRBV2,NA,NA,TRBJ1-2
CASSFTRTDTQYF,TGTGCCAGCAGCTTTACCCGCACAGATACGCAGTATTTT,TRBV7-9,NA,NA,TRBJ2-3
CASSLQGGESYEQYF,TGTGCCAGCAGCCTACAGGGCGGGGAATCCTACGAGCAGTACTTC,TRBV11-2,NA,NA,TRBJ2-7
CASSLDMGDPQHF,TGTGCCAGCAGCTTAGACATGGGTGACCCCCAGCATTTT,TRBV11-1,NA,NA,TRBJ1-5
CASSYSGRYQETQYF,TGTGCCAGCAGTTACAGTGGACGATATCAAGAGACCCAGTACTTC,TRBV6-5,NA,NA,TRBJ2-5
CASSLVSSSYNEQFF,TGTGCCAGCAGCTTAGTCTCGAGCTCCTACAATGAGCAGTTCTTC,TRBV7-2,NA,NA,TRBJ2-1
CASSEGAGVLQETQYF,TGTGCCAGCAGTGAAGGGGCAGGGGTCCTCCAAGAGACCCAGTACTTC,TRBV6-1,NA,NA,TRBJ2-5
CASRTKKYGYTF,TGTGCCAGCAGGACAAAAAAGTATGGCTACACCTTC,TRBV28,NA,NA,TRBJ1-2
CASSITPGGYTF,TGTGCCAGTAGTATAACACCGGGGGGCTACACCTTC,TRBV19,NA,NA,TRBJ1-2
CASSSKRESTDTQYF,TGTGCCAGCAGCTCAAAGCGGGAGAGCACAGATACGCAGTATTTT,TRBV5-4,TRBD2,NA,TRBJ2-3
CASSSRQANSYNEQFF,TGTGCCAGCAGCTCCCGACAGGCCAATTCCTACAATGAGCAGTTCTTC,TRBV28,NA,once,TRBJ2-1
CASSPTGETVEQYF,TGTGCCAGCAGCCCGACAGGGGAAACGGTCGAGCAGTACTTC,TRBV4-2,TRBD1,NA,TRBJ2-7
CASSRGEGATGNEKLFF,TGCGCCAGCAGCCGAGGGGAGGGGGCAACGGGTAATGAAAAACTGTTTTTT,TRBV4-1,TRBD1,NA,TRBJ1-4
CASSFNADASRNQPQHF,TGTGCCAGCAGTTTTAACGCGGACGCCAGTCGCAATCAGCCCCAGCATTTT,TRBV28,NA,NA,TRBJ1-5
CASSLNSWVNEQYF,TGTGCCAGCAGTTTGAACAGCTGGGTGAACGAGCAGTACTTC,TRBV27,NA,NA,TRBJ2-7
CASSLIGGSNQPQHF,TGTGCCAGCAGTTTAATCGGCGGCAGCAATCAGCCCCAGCATTTT,TRBV27,NA,once,TRBJ1-5
CASRDRGSYAGNTIYF,TGTGCCAGCAGGGACAGGGGCAGTTATGCTGGAAACACCATATATTTT,TRBV6-6,TRBD1,NA,TRBJ1-3
CASSGQEGYEQYF,TGTGCCAGCAGTGGCCAGGAGGGGTACGAGCAGTACTTC,TRBV6-6,NA,NA,TRBJ2-7
CASSFFGVGTTGELFF,TGTGCCAGCAGCTTTTTCGGGGTCGGAACAACCGGGGAGCTGTTTTTT,TRBV7-2,NA,NA,TRBJ2-2
CASSLGLSTGEILHEQYF,TGTGCCAGCAGCTTAGGTCTTTCGACAGGGGAAATCCTCCACGAGCAGTACTTC,TRBV7-9,TRBD1,NA,TRBJ2-7
CASSQVRGQKSTDTQYF,TGTGCCAGCAGCCAAGTAAGAGGACAGAAGAGCACAGATACGCAGTATTTT,TRBV4-2,NA,NA,TRBJ2-3
CASRIRGDSSYEQYF,TGCGCCAGCAGAATACGGGGGGACAGCTCCTACGAGCAGTACTTC,TRBV23-1,NA,NA,TRBJ2-7
CASRPGQIITSYEQYF,TGTGCCAGCAGGCCGGGACAGATAATTACAAGCTACGAGCAGTACTTC,TRBV6-6,TRBD1,NA,TRBJ2-7
CASSPDRSTEKLFF,TGTGCCAGCTCACCTGACAGGTCAACGGAAAAACTGTTTTTT,TRBV18,NA,NA,TRBJ1-4
CASSSGTGSSGELFF,TGCGCCAGCAGCTCTGGGACCGGGAGTTCCGGGGAGCTGTTTTTT,TRBV5-1,NA,once,TRBJ2-2
CASSATFYEQFF,TGTGCCAGCAGTGCCACCTTTTATGAGCAGTTCTTC,TRBV2,NA,once,TRBJ2-1
CATENRGSGNTIYF,TGTGCCACCGAGAACAGGGGCTCTGGAAACACCATATATTTT,TRBV15,TRBD1,NA,TRBJ1-3
CASSLLGQGAESGELFF,TGTGCCAGCAGCCTTTTAGGACAGGGGGCTGAGTCCGGGGAGCTGTTTTTT,TRBV7-3,TRBD1,NA,TRBJ2-2
CASSYMGTSYNEQFF,TGTGCCAGCAGTTACATGGGGACCTCCTACAATGAGCAGTTCTTC,TRBV6-5,NA,NA,TRBJ2-1
CASSSITGRDYGYTF,TGTGCCAGCAGTTCCATTACTGGGAGGGACTATGGCTACACCTTC,TRBV6-6,NA,NA,TRBJ1-2
CASSSRDPWPDTQYF,TGTGCCAGCAGCTCCCGGGACCCTTGGCCAGATACGCAGTATTTT,TRBV7-9,NA,NA,TRBJ2-3
CASSVAGGRDYNEQFF,TGTGCCAGCAGCGTAGCTGGCGGGAGGGACTACAATGAGCAGTTCTTC,TRBV9,TRBD2,NA,TRBJ2-1
CASSLGAEQPQHF,TGTGCCAGCAGCTTGGGGGCAGAACAGCCCCAGCATTTT,TRBV7-9,NA,NA,TRBJ1-5
CASSSTARWGSGNTIYF,TGTGCCAGCAGCTCCACTGCGAGGTGGGGATCGGGAAACACCATATATTTT,TRBV11-2,NA,NA,TRBJ1-3
CASSRGLESKNIQYF,TGTGCCAGCAGCAGGGGGCTAGAGTCCAAAAACATTCAGTACTTC,TRBV7-3,TRBD1,NA,TRBJ2-4
CASSYSASNIGKLFF,TGTGCCAGCAGTTACTCCGCCTCGAACATTGGAAAACTGTTTTTT,TRBV6-5,NA,NA,TRBJ1-4
CASSLVFVQGATGELFF,TGTGCCAGCAGCTTAGTCTTCGTACAGGGGGCCACCGGGGAGCTGTTTTTT,TRBV7-9,TRBD1,NA,TRBJ2-2
CASRRRTAPYYEQYF,TGTGCCAGCAGGAGACGGACAGCTCCCTACTACGAGCAGTACTTC,TRBV6-5,NA,NA,TRBJ2-7
CASSPISGRTIGTGELFF,TGTGCCAGCAGTCCAATTAGCGGGAGGACTATCGGCACCGGGGAGCTGTTTTTT,TRBV28,TRBD2,NA,TRBJ2-2
CASRRDRGGRDYGYTF,TGTGCCAGCAGGCGTGACCGGGGGGGCCGGGACTATGGCTACACCTTC,TRBV28,NA,NA,TRBJ1-2
CASSLDHHRTNGDTQYF,TGTGCCAGCAGCTTAGACCACCATCGGACTAACGGAGATACGCAGTATTTT,TRBV11-2,NA,NA,TRBJ2-3
CASSGSGSFGGELFF,TGTGCCAGCAGTGGGAGCGGGAGTTTCGGCGGGGAGCTGTTTTTT,TRBV2,TRBD2,NA,TRBJ2-2
CASSWERQNTEAFF,TGCGCCAGCAGCTGGGAGCGGCAGAACACTGAAGCTTTCTTT,TRBV5-1,NA,NA,TRBJ1-1
CASSKDRIALSYNEQFF,TGTGCCAGCAGCAAAGACCGGATAGCGCTTTCCTACAATGAGCAGTTCTTC,TRBV21-1,NA,NA,TRBJ2-1
CASSPGQPNTEAFF,TGTGCCAGCAGCCCGGGACAGCCGAACACTGAAGCTTTCTTT,TRBV11-2,TRBD1,NA,TRBJ1-1
CASTGTSQETQYF,TGTGCCAGCACCGGGACATCGCAAGAGACCCAGTACTTC,TRBV2,NA,NA,TRBJ2-5
CASSSTFLAGGNTGELFF,TGTGCCAGCAGTTCCACCTTTCTAGCGGGAGGCAACACCGGGGAGCTGTTTTTT,TRBV28,TRBD2,NA,TRBJ2-2
CASSQGSRGTGELFF,TGCGCCAGCAGCCAAGGGTCTCGGGGGACCGGGGAGCTGTTTTTT,TRBV4-1,NA,NA,TRBJ2-2
CASSLWGQGDEQYF,TGTGCCAGCAGTTTATGGGGACAGGGGGACGAGCAGTACTTC,TRBV28,TRBD1,NA,TRBJ2-7